The text below deals with one T cell receptor (beta chain). Antigen: not known. The data were obtained in a study of blood T cells in healthy people across ages. Germline CDR1 ENHRY, CDR2 SYGVKD. Trimming shortened V by 3 bases and J by 3 bases, and 21 bases separated the two germline ends. CDR3 size: 17 residues. Study conclusions and caveats: More naive CD4+ cells and higher diversity were found in long-lived than in aged donors. Older age went with lower TCR beta diversity per million T cells, in a roughly linear way. Donor CMV infection status was unknown, possibly confounding age-related changes in expanded clonotypes.

Together with a sample-barcoded 5' primer, a J-beta primer mix was included in a second PCR lasting roughly 6 to 12 cycles. TCRdb reprocessed the 5' RACE reads via MiXCR and lists one record per CDR3 protein. The sample contains about 1,000,000 distinct CDR3 sequences, roughly 45% of which appear only once. The TCR was taken from a woman aged 60 to 75 in good health. The chain links TRBV10-3 to TRBJ2-7; TRBD1 or TRBD2 may be the D gene (5 bases each). The specimen sequenced was blood. The CDR3 reads CAISDPRGHFGIYEQYF. The CDR3 nucleotides are TGTGCCATCAGTGATCCCCGGGGCCACTTCGGGATCTACGAGCAGTACTTC.